The clone carrying this TCR beta chain was found once. Its antigen is still unknown. The data are from a study of vaccination effects on CD4 cells after COVID-19. Study-wide context: After the second dose, samples were taken at median day 72.

The repertoire was sequenced with immunoSEQ multiplex PCR; TCRdb's copy has only in-frame clones and lacks some. The top ten hold roughly 2% of the sample, which has roughly 59,000 clones, about 78% seen once. The CDR3 consists of 15 residues. Germline values: CDR1 SGDLS, CDR2 YYNGEE. The V end lost 4 bases, the J end lost 7 bases, and 17 bases lay between the germline ends. Antigen-specific CD4+ T cells were first expanded with viral peptide pools by the ViraFEST assay and only then sequenced. Researchers isolated CD4+ T cells once approximately ten days of culture had elapsed. Vaccine administered to participants consisted of two doses of either BNT162b2 or mRNA-1273.

The chain uses TRBV9 and TRBJ1-4; D is unclear. The receptor comes from a human donor who received a COVID-19 vaccine. This specimen was CD4+ T cells from PBMCs cultured with HCoV-OC43 spike peptides, taken after COVID-19 vaccination. Indicated subset: HCoV-OC43 spike overlapping peptide pool stimulation. The CDR3 loop reads CASSLSPGSAEKLFF. Here the CDR3 DNA reads TGTGCCAGCAGCCTCAGTCCGGGCTCCGCTGAAAAACTGTTTTTT.